One and the same sample provided the 22 T cell receptor beta chains below, sequenced in a study of cytomegalovirus exposure and HLA in healthy donors. Both 60 Vbeta primers and 13 Jbeta primers went into the PCR. Sequencing used immunoSEQ multiplex PCR; TCRdb keeps in-frame clones, though not all of them. The sample contains over 150,000 clones, 70% to 80% of which appear only once. The sequenced sample was PBMCs. Receptors were obtained from a male donor in good health and CMV-seronegative.

The chain combines TRBV7-3 with TRBJ1-3; 9 bases fit TRBD1. CDR3 length: 15 amino acids. Trimming at V came to 5 bases and at J to 4 bases, leaving 6 bases not matched to a gene. Germline V gene sequence: CDR1 SGHTA, CDR2 FQGTGA. The CDR3: CASSRGGQGGNTIYF. CDR3 bases: TGTGCCAGCAGCCGTGGGGGACAGGGAGGAAACACCATATATTTT.

The DNA of the CDR3 is TGCGCCAGCAGCTTGGATACTAGCGGGGAGCAGTTCTTC. This sequence encodes CASSLDTSGEQFF. The chain employs TRBV5-1 and TRBJ2-1; TRBD2 agrees at 9 bases. The CDR3 runs 13 residues. V shed 0 bases and J 10 bases; nucleotides not matched to a gene: 2. Germline CDR1 reads SGHRS; CDR2 reads YFSETQ.

The chain uses TRBV11-2 and TRBJ2-7, with D perhaps TRBD1 (6 bases). This CDR3 contains 15 residues. Germline V gene sequence: CDR1 SGHAT, CDR2 FQNNGV. With 3 bases removed from V and 0 bases from J, the gap between germline ends came to 12 bases. The CDR3 coding sequence is TGTGCCAGCAGCTTGGGGGCAGGAAGCTCCTACGAGCAGTACTTC. Translating it yields CASSLGAGSSYEQYF.

The chain couples TRBV6-1 to TRBJ2-1, with D possibly being TRBD1 (5 bases). Germline V gene data show CDR1 as MNHNS and CDR2 as SASEGT. This CDR3 region has 14 residues. Trimming took 2 bases from V and 4 from J, leaving 9 bases between them. The CDR3 DNA reads TGTGCCAGCAGTGAACAGGGCCTTTACAATGAGCAGTTCTTC. Translation gives CASSEQGLYNEQFF.

CDR3 in amino acids: CASSPTGMGYNEQFF. The CDR3 coding sequence is TGTGCCAGCTCACCCACAGGGATGGGATACAATGAGCAGTTCTTC. The chain combines TRBV18 with TRBJ2-1, with D tentatively TRBD1 (6 bases). Per the germline V gene, CDR1 is KGHSH and CDR2 is LQKENI. CDR3 length: 15 residues. Trimming shortened V by 3 bases and J by 4 bases, and 13 bases separated the two germline ends.

The V call is TRBV4-2, the J call TRBJ1-4, with D perhaps matching TRBD1 (6 bases). Trimming removed 0 bases at V and 17 bases at J, with 13 bases between. In germline, CDR1 is LGHNA, CDR2 YNFKEQ. The CDR3 loop spans 12 amino acids. CDR3 sequence: CASSQDGGGRFF. Here the CDR3 DNA reads TGTGCCAGCAGCCAAGATGGGGGGGGGCGCTTTTTT.

A word on this clone: Other DNA sequences in this sample translate to the same CDR3. The chain combines TRBV4-3 with TRBJ2-7, with D tentatively TRBD2 (5 bases). The V end was cut by 0 bases, the J end by 4 bases, with 7 bases between. This CDR3 has 13 residues. CDR1 is LGHNA and CDR2 is YSLEER in the germline V gene. CDR3 sequence (DNA): TGCGCCAGCAGCCAAGATCGGGAATACGAGCAGTACTTC. Protein sequence: CASSQDREYEQYF.

The rearrangement links TRBV19 to TRBJ2-6, with D possibly matching TRBD1 (5 bases). Germline loops: CDR1 LNHDA, CDR2 SQIVND (reference sequence). The length of the CDR3 is 17 residues. V was trimmed by 0 bases and J by 2 bases, leaving 11 bases between them. CDR3 residues: CASSIDQARAGANVLTF. CDR3 bases: TGTGCCAGTAGTATAGACCAGGCCAGGGCTGGGGCCAACGTCCTGACTTTC.

V usage is TRBV30 and J usage is TRBJ1-5, with TRBD1 as a possible D gene (5 bases). The germline V gene encodes CDR1 GTSNPN and CDR2 SVGIG (reference sequence). V lost 1 base, J lost 1 base, and 11 bases lay in between. This CDR3 has 15 amino acids. The CDR3 DNA reads as TGTGCCTGGAGTGCTTCCGGGGGGAGCAATCAGCCCCAGCATTTT. Protein sequence: CAWSASGGSNQPQHF.

The chain joins TRBV6-1 to TRBJ2-6, with TRBD1 matching over 7 bases. CDR1 and CDR2 (germline): MNHNS, SASEGT. This CDR3 is 17 amino acids long. V was clipped by 2 bases and J by 0 bases; unmatched bases: 4. The CDR3 reads CASSEYRGLSGANVLTF. CDR3 nucleotides: TGTGCCAGCAGTGAATACAGGGGCCTCTCTGGGGCCAACGTCCTGACTTTC.

The J gene is TRBJ1-4, the V gene TRBV9, with TRBD1 matching 7 bases. CDR1 is SGDLS and CDR2 is YYNGEE in the germline V gene. Unmatched junction bases numbered 7, after V lost 3 bases and J lost 5 bases. There are 15 residues in the CDR3. As DNA, the CDR3 is TGTGCCAGCAGCGCCACGACAGGGAGAAATGAAAAACTGTTTTTT. Translating gives CASSATTGRNEKLFF.

The V gene is TRBV6-6, the J gene TRBJ2-1; D might be TRBD2 (6 bases). The germline gives CDR1 MNHNY, CDR2 SVGAGI (reference sequence). The CDR3 has 14 amino acids. V was trimmed by 6 bases and J by 0 bases, leaving 9 bases between them. The CDR3 is CASRSGYSYNEQFF. CDR3 in DNA: TGTGCCAGCAGAAGCGGGTACTCCTACAATGAGCAGTTCTTC.

In nucleotides, the CDR3 is TGTGCCAGCAGCCTAAGGGACTATACAAAGGAGCAGTTCTTC. As protein: CASSLRDYTKEQFF. The chain combines TRBV7-2 with TRBJ2-1; the match to TRBD2 covers 7 bases. This CDR3 is built from 14 residues. V was pared by 5 bases and J by 10 bases, with 11 bases of the junction left unmatched. From germline, CDR1 is SGHTA and CDR2 FQGNSA.

The chain links TRBV6-5 to TRBJ2-5; D gene unclear. The end of the DNA fits TRBJ2-7 better, so the J call may be wrong. CDR1 is MNHEY and CDR2 is SVGAGI in the germline V gene. CDR3 length: 12 amino acids. The CDR3 DNA sequence: TGTGCCAGCAGTTACTCGAGGTACGAGCAGTACTTC. This gives the protein CASSYSRYEQYF.

This chain links TRBV4-3 with TRBJ2-5, with TRBD2 matching over 8 bases. The J call is in doubt because the DNA end fits TRBJ2-7 better. Germline CDR1 LGHNA, CDR2 YSLEER. The CDR3 has 15 residues. The CDR3 loop is CASSPTGLGGYEQYF. Written as DNA, the CDR3 is TGCGCCAGCAGCCCAACGGGACTAGGAGGCTACGAGCAGTACTTC.

This chain uses TRBV5-6 with TRBJ2-1, with TRBD2 matching 12 bases. The germline V gene encodes CDR1 SGHDT and CDR2 YYEEEE. After removal of 1 base from V and 8 bases from J, the junction contained 7 bases not matched to a gene. CDR3 length equals 16 residues. CDR3 sequence (DNA): TGTGCCAGCAGCTTGTGGGCGGCTAGCGGGAGGGATGAGCAGTTCTTC. As protein: CASSLWAASGRDEQFF.

The chain uses TRBV19 and TRBJ1-2, with D possibly being TRBD1 (5 bases). CDR1 is LNHDA, CDR2 SQIVND, per germline (reference sequence). Trimming pared 4 bases from V and 7 bases from J, leaving 19 bases between. The length of the CDR3 is 15 residues. CDR3 protein: CASSSGGTGSGGYTF. CDR3 nucleotide sequence: TGTGCCAGTAGTAGCGGGGGAACTGGGAGCGGTGGCTACACCTTC.

The chain uses TRBV4-2 and TRBJ2-6; D perhaps matches TRBD1 (6 bases). The ends were cut back, 0 bases at V and 0 bases at J, with 6 bases in the middle. The germline CDR1 and CDR2 sequences are LGHNA and YNFKEQ. This CDR3 contains 16 residues. CDR3: CASSQETGSGANVLTF. The CDR3 DNA follows: TGTGCCAGCAGCCAAGAGACAGGCTCTGGGGCCAACGTCCTGACTTTC.

The rearrangement links TRBV28 to TRBJ1-5; possibly TRBD1 for D (6 bases). The CDR3 spans 15 residues. Trimming stripped 5 bases from V and 0 bases from J, with 11 bases between. From germline, CDR1 is MDHEN and CDR2 SYDVKM. This CDR3 reads CASSPGQISNQPQHF. The CDR3, as DNA: TGTGCCAGCAGTCCCGGACAGATTAGCAATCAGCCCCAGCATTTT.

This sequence joins TRBV14 and TRBJ1-1; D is uncertain. Germline lookup yields CDR1 SGHDN and CDR2 FVKESK. V gave up 4 bases and J gave up 0 bases, with 6 bases separating them. The CDR3 is made up of 13 amino acids. The CDR3 DNA sequence: TGTGCCAGCAGCCGGACTATGAACACTGAAGCTTTCTTT. Translation gives CASSRTMNTEAFF. The entire variable domain, with the rest obtained from reference TRBV14 and TRBJ1-1, is as follows: EAGVTQFPSHSVIEKGQTVTLRCDPISGHDNLYWYRRVMGKEIKFLLHFVKESKQDESGMPNNRFLAERTGGTYSTLKVQPAELEDSGVYFCASSRTMNTEAFFGQGTRLTVV.

The genes are TRBV4-1 and TRBJ1-5; D is possibly TRBD1 (5 bases). Per the germline V gene, CDR1 is MGHRA and CDR2 is YSYEKL. The CDR3 runs to 15 residues. The V end was cut by 4 bases, the J end by 5 bases, with 15 bases between. The CDR3 nucleotides are TGCGCCAGCAGCCCTGACGAAGGGGCCTATCAGCCCCAGCATTTT. This encodes CASSPDEGAYQPQHF.

This clone was detected only a few times. The chain is built from TRBV19 and TRBJ1-5; the match to TRBD1 covers 8 bases. The CDR3 sequence is 16 residues long. The germline V gene encodes CDR1 LNHDA and CDR2 SQIVND (reference sequence). The V segment lost 1 base and the J segment 7 bases; nucleotides outside the gene matches: 9. The CDR3 region has the DNA TGTGCCAGTAGTATAGTAGGCAGGGGGCGAAGCCAGCCCCAGCATTTT. As protein: CASSIVGRGRSQPQHF.